This T cell receptor (beta chain) was identified during a study of beta chain features in type 1 diabetes. Study-wide findings and caveats: There was a moderate but significant shortening of TCRB CDR3s in all four CD4+ subsets of Type 1 diabetes patients.

This clone was observed a handful of times. The antigen is unknown. CDR3 length: 15 amino acids. Germline V gives CDR1 SGHRS, CDR2 YFSETQ. Trimming left V 1 base short and J 1 base short, with 11 bases between. All of the isolated RNA was reverse transcribed, so expressed TCRB transcripts were sequenced. Generated by immunoSEQ multiplex PCR, the TCRdb table keeps only in-frame clones and is missing some. The sample lists about 170,000 clones, 6.5% to 8.5% seen once, with about 0.5% in the top ten. The sequenced material came from central memory CD4+ T cells from blood. The chain uses TRBV5-1 and TRBJ2-5; no clear D. The clonotype originates from a man aged 18 to 35 with type 1 diabetes. CDR3 sequence: CASSLWQLGQETQYF. The CDR3 DNA reads TGCGCCAGCAGCTTGTGGCAGCTAGGCCAAGAGACCCAGTACTTC. Full variable domain (rest looked up from reference TRBV5-1 and TRBJ2-5): KAGVTQTPRYLIKTRGQQVTLSCSPISGHRSVSWYQQTPGQGLQFLFEYFSETQRNKGNFPGRFSGRQFSNSRSEMNVSTLELGDSALYLCASSLWQLGQETQYFGPGTRLLVL.